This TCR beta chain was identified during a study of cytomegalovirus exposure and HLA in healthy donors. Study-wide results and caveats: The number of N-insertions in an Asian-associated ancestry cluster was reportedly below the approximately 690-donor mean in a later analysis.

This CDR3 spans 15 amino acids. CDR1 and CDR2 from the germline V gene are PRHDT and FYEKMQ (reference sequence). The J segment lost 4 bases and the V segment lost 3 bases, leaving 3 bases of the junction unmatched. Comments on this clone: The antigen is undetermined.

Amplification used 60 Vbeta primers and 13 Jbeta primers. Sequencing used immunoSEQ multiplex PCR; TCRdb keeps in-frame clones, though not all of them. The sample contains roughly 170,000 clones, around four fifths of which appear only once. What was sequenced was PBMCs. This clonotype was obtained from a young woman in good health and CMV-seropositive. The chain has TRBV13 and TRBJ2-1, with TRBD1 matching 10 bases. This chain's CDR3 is CASSFRTGGYNEQFF. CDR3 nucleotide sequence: TGTGCCAGCAGCTTCCGGACAGGGGGATACAATGAGCAGTTCTTC.